This T cell receptor beta chain was observed in a study of radiotherapy plus CTLA-4 blockade in lung cancer. Study overall: Objective responses were recorded in roughly 20% of patients, with disease control recorded in 25% to 40%.

Clones were sequenced by immunoSEQ multiplex PCR, and TCRdb holds only the in-frame ones, with some missing. The repertoire includes about 84,000 clones, approximately 75% of them detected once, and more than 13% sits in the top ten. The germline gives CDR1 SGHRS, CDR2 YFSETQ. The junction had 7 bases not matched to a gene; V was cut back by 0 bases and J by 6 bases. The CDR3 loop spans 15 amino acids. The receptor comes from a human donor with non-small cell lung cancer that progressed on radiotherapy plus ipilimumab. Sequences were derived from peripheral blood, sampled from a patient treated with radiotherapy plus ipilimumab. The rearrangement links TRBV5-1 to TRBJ2-3; the match to TRBD2 covers 7 bases. CDR3 DNA sequence: TGCGCCAGCAGCTTGGCCCAGGGAGGGCGGGATACGCAGTATTTT. The encoded protein is CASSLAQGGRDTQYF.